A selection of T cell receptor beta chains follows, all from one sample in a study of technical replicates of blood from several donors. Assay: immunoSEQ multiplex PCR; the TCRdb copy retains only in-frame clones and omits some. This table has about 81,000 clones, over 75% appearing once. Sequencing was performed on PBMCs. These receptors originate from a human donor in good health. Some clones in this sample may be carry-over from other donors' samples. CDR3s include the opening cysteine and the closing phenylalanine or tryptophan. The D gene is left open where the match is weak. A row's size may be missing; if present it is once, few, many or a size class.

V	J	D	size	DNA	CDR3
TRBV11-1	TRBJ2-2	TRBD1	NA	TGTGCCAGCAGCCGCACCGGTATTTCAGGGGGCACCGGGGAGCTGTTTTTT	CASSRTGISGGTGELFF
TRBV29-1	TRBJ2-7	TRBD1	NA	TGCAGCGTTGAAAGGACAGGGAACGAGCAGTACTTC	CSVERTGNEQYF
TRBV19	TRBJ1-3	NA	NA	TGTGCCAGTAGTAAGAACAGTATCTCTGGAAACACCATATATTTT	CASSKNSISGNTIYF
TRBV7-9	TRBJ2-7	NA	once	TGTGCCAGCAGCTTATCCAATCGGTACGAGCAGTACTTC	CASSLSNRYEQYF
TRBV20-1	TRBJ2-5	NA	NA	TGCAGTGCCGAGTTTAAAGAGACCCAGTACTTC	CSAEFKETQYF
TRBV6-5	TRBJ1-6	TRBD1	NA	TGTGCCAGCAGTTACGCTACCGGGACAGGGAGGGAACCCCTCCACTTT	CASSYATGTGREPLHF
TRBV6-5	TRBJ1-5	NA	NA	TGTGCCAGCAGAATCCCGAATCAGCCCCAGCATTTT	CASRIPNQPQHF
TRBV6-5	TRBJ1-2	NA	few	TGTGCCAGCAGTTACTCGAAAAATAGGGGAGGAGGCTACACCTTC	CASSYSKNRGGGYTF
TRBV30	TRBJ1-5	TRBD1	NA	TGTGCCTTCTCATATATTGACAGGGTAAATCAGCCCCAGCATTTT	CAFSYIDRVNQPQHF
TRBV9	TRBJ2-7	NA	once	TGTGCCAGCAGCGTAGGATTTGGGCCCTCCTACGAGCAGTACTTC	CASSVGFGPSYEQYF
TRBV9	TRBJ1-1	TRBD1	few	TGTGCCAGCAGCGTCGGGACAGACTATAATAATGAAGCTTTCTTT	CASSVGTDYNNEAFF
TRBV2	TRBJ2-7	TRBD2	NA	TGTGCCAGCAGTCCTATACCGCCGACTAGCGGGATGTACGAGCAGTACTTC	CASSPIPPTSGMYEQYF
TRBV9	TRBJ1-2	NA	NA	TGTGCCAGCAGCGAGCCCCAGGGCCTAGGCGGCTACACCTTC	CASSEPQGLGGYTF
TRBV2	TRBJ2-2	NA	NA	TGTGCCAGCAGGGACACTTACACCGGGGAGCTGTTTTTT	CASRDTYTGELFF
TRBV6-6	TRBJ1-4	TRBD1	NA	TGTGCCAGCAATCCTTCGGGACAGCGTGGAAAACTGTTTTTT	CASNPSGQRGKLFF
TRBV6-1	TRBJ1-5	NA	NA	TGTGCCAGCAGTCATAGCAATCAGCCCCAGCATTTT	CASSHSNQPQHF
TRBV5-1	TRBJ2-1	TRBD1	once	TGCGCCAGCAGCTTGTCAGGGGGCTACAATGAGCAGTTCTTC	CASSLSGGYNEQFF
TRBV30	TRBJ2-1	TRBD2	NA	TGTGCCTGGAGAAAAATCCCGGGACTAGCAGACAATGAGCAGTTCTTC	CAWRKIPGLADNEQFF
TRBV15	TRBJ2-1	NA	NA	TGTGCCACCAGGCCGGCTGAGGGTTTCGACAATGAGCAGTTCTTC	CATRPAEGFDNEQFF
TRBV7-2	TRBJ2-5	TRBD2	few	TGTGCCAGCAGCCCTGGGACTAGCGGGGCGACCGGGGTGACCCAGTACTTC	CASSPGTSGATGVTQYF
TRBV29-1	TRBJ1-1	NA	NA	TGCAGCGTTGGCGGGTCTTCTGAAGCTTTCTTT	CSVGGSSEAFF
TRBV11-1	TRBJ1-1	NA	NA	TGTGCCAGCAGCCCAGACGGGGGGGGGCTGGTGAGGACTGAAGCTTTCTTT	CASSPDGGGLVRTEAFF
TRBV5-5	TRBJ2-7	NA	NA	TGTGCCAGCAGCTTGGGAGGCACGTACGAGCAGTACTTC	CASSLGGTYEQYF
TRBV6-4	TRBJ1-2	NA	NA	TGTGCCAGACTGACAGTTAACTATGGCTACACCTTC	CARLTVNYGYTF
TRBV29-1	TRBJ1-1	TRBD1	NA	TGCAGCGTTACCAATCACAGGGGGTCAGCGAACACTGAAGCTTTCTTT	CSVTNHRGSANTEAFF
TRBV6-5	TRBJ2-3	NA	NA	TGTGCCAGCAGTCTCACGGAGACAGATACGCAGTATTTT	CASSLTETDTQYF
TRBV5-1	TRBJ1-1	TRBD1	once	TGCGCCAGCAGCTTGGCAGGCCAGGGGGGGAACACTGAAGCTTTCTTT	CASSLAGQGGNTEAFF
TRBV14	TRBJ2-1	NA	NA	TGTGCCAGCAGCCAAGGCAGGGCCTACAATGAGCAGTTCTTC	CASSQGRAYNEQFF
TRBV7-8	TRBJ2-7	TRBD1	NA	TGTGCCAGCAGTTTGAGCAGGACAGGGGGAGAGCAGTACTTC	CASSLSRTGGEQYF
TRBV25-1	TRBJ2-5	NA	NA	TGTGCCAGCAGTGAAGGGGCAGGGGGGTGGGAGACCCAGTACTTC	CASSEGAGGWETQYF